Sequencing of this T cell receptor (beta chain) was carried out in a study of blood T cell repertoires in COVID-19. Overall study: From the United States, Italy and Spain came samples of acute and convalescent COVID-19. T cells, B-cell-depleted T cells, or PBMCs provided the cDNA or gDNA that served as material.

V was cut by 7 bases and J by 4 bases, with 13 bases left in between. CDR3 length equals 13 residues. Germline CDR1 is KGHSH and CDR2 is LQKENI. Study processing details: From reference gene primer amplification, estimates of nucleated cell counts were derived. Clones were read by immunoSEQ multiplex PCR, and TCRdb kept only the in-frame ones, dropping some. V, J and clone size were drawn from that table, and D and trimming were deduced from the DNA. The table shows 110,000 to 150,000 clones, with about 77% occurring only once. The rearrangement joins TRBV18 to TRBJ1-1, with D possibly TRBD1 on 6 matching bases. The clonotype was recovered from a man in his fifties or sixties with acute or convalescent COVID-19. Sequencing used peripheral blood. The CDR3 DNA reads as TGTGCCAGCTGCCAGGGGCACGGCACTGAAGCTTTCTTT. Amino acid sequence: CASCQGHGTEAFF.